Listed below are T cell receptor beta chains from one sample, sequenced in a study of cytomegalovirus exposure and HLA in healthy donors. Assay used: immunoSEQ multiplex PCR; TCRdb lists only in-frame clones, some missing. The sample consists of fewer than 95,000 clones, about four fifths of them appearing once. Sequenced input: PBMCs. These receptors all stem from a woman aged 18-35 years in good health and CMV-seropositive. CDR3s include the opening cysteine and the closing phenylalanine or tryptophan. D genes are given only for firm matches. Clone size, where shown, is once, few, many, or a class for clones that have expanded.

v_gene: TRBV5-1; abundance: .; j_gene: TRBJ2-3; d_gene: .; CDR3aa: CASSSDSHTDTQYF; CDR3nt: TGCGCCAGCAGCTCCGACAGCCACACAGATACGCAGTATTTT
v_gene: TRBV9; abundance: .; j_gene: TRBJ2-3; d_gene: .; CDR3aa: CASSLISSRSPDTQYF; CDR3nt: TGTGCCAGCAGCCTAATCTCTAGCCGTTCGCCAGATACGCAGTATTTT
v_gene: TRBV14; abundance: .; j_gene: TRBJ1-1; d_gene: .; CDR3aa: CASSPLERNTEAFF; CDR3nt: TGTGCCAGCAGCCCCCTCGAGAGGAACACTGAAGCTTTCTTT
v_gene: TRBV11-1; abundance: .; j_gene: TRBJ1-2; d_gene: TRBD1; CDR3aa: CASSLKQGAYGYTF; CDR3nt: TGTGCCAGCAGCTTAAAACAGGGGGCCTATGGCTACACCTTC
v_gene: TRBV4-2; abundance: .; j_gene: TRBJ2-3; d_gene: TRBD2; CDR3aa: CASSQDWSGGGTDTQYF; CDR3nt: TGTGCCAGCAGCCAAGATTGGAGCGGGGGCGGCACAGATACGCAGTATTTT
v_gene: TRBV4-3; abundance: .; j_gene: TRBJ1-1; d_gene: .; CDR3aa: CASSQDRGKAEAFF; CDR3nt: TGCGCCAGCAGCCAAGACAGGGGTAAGGCTGAAGCTTTCTTT
v_gene: TRBV30; abundance: .; j_gene: TRBJ1-2; d_gene: TRBD1; CDR3aa: CAWRSPVLSPGQGANYGYTF; CDR3nt: TGTGCCTGGAGATCGCCCGTCCTCTCTCCGGGACAGGGGGCTAACTATGGCTACACCTTC
v_gene: TRBV6-6; abundance: .; j_gene: TRBJ2-1; d_gene: TRBD2; CDR3aa: CASSALAGGGNEQFF; CDR3nt: TGTGCCAGCAGTGCCCTAGCGGGGGGGGGCAATGAGCAGTTCTTC
v_gene: TRBV18; abundance: .; j_gene: TRBJ2-3; d_gene: .; CDR3aa: CASSPPGSEGPDTQYF; CDR3nt: TGTGCCAGCTCACCACCCGGGTCCGAAGGCCCAGATACGCAGTATTTT
v_gene: TRBV7-2; abundance: .; j_gene: TRBJ1-5; d_gene: TRBD1; CDR3aa: CASSQRQGEPQHF; CDR3nt: TGTGCCAGCAGCCAGAGACAGGGGGAGCCCCAGCATTTT
v_gene: TRBV2; abundance: .; j_gene: TRBJ1-3; d_gene: TRBD1; CDR3aa: CATPRDRIGNTIYF; CDR3nt: TGTGCCACCCCGAGGGACAGGATCGGGAACACCATATATTTT
v_gene: TRBV6-5; abundance: .; j_gene: TRBJ2-3; d_gene: .; CDR3aa: CASSYSAGHSTDTQYF; CDR3nt: TGTGCCAGCAGTTACTCGGCTGGACATAGCACAGATACGCAGTATTTT
v_gene: TRBV11-2; abundance: .; j_gene: TRBJ2-7; d_gene: .; CDR3aa: CASSSLHTLYEQYF; CDR3nt: TGTGCCAGCAGCTCTCTCCACACCCTCTACGAGCAGTACTTC
v_gene: TRBV18; abundance: .; j_gene: TRBJ1-5; d_gene: .; CDR3aa: CASSPHRQGHQPQHF; CDR3nt: TGTGCCAGCTCACCACACCGTCAGGGCCATCAGCCCCAGCATTTT
v_gene: TRBV5-1; abundance: .; j_gene: TRBJ2-3; d_gene: .; CDR3aa: CASSSAGTDTQYF; CDR3nt: TGCGCCAGCAGCTCCGCAGGGACAGATACGCAGTATTTT
v_gene: TRBV7-9; abundance: .; j_gene: TRBJ1-6; d_gene: TRBD1; CDR3aa: CASSLEAGGGNSPLHF; CDR3nt: TGTGCCAGCAGCTTAGAGGCAGGGGGTGGTAATTCACCCCTCCACTTT
v_gene: TRBV6-1; abundance: .; j_gene: TRBJ2-5; d_gene: TRBD1; CDR3aa: CASSGGQGETQYF; CDR3nt: TGTGCCAGCAGTGGGGGACAGGGAGAGACCCAGTACTTC
v_gene: TRBV7-9; abundance: .; j_gene: TRBJ1-6; d_gene: TRBD1; CDR3aa: CASSSDRDGSPLHF; CDR3nt: TGTGCCAGCAGCTCCGACAGGGATGGATCACCCCTCCACTTT
v_gene: TRBV14; abundance: .; j_gene: TRBJ2-7; d_gene: TRBD2; CDR3aa: CASSQRDGGGPPEQYF; CDR3nt: TGTGCCAGCAGCCAGAGAGACGGCGGGGGGCCACCCGAGCAGTACTTC
v_gene: TRBV5-1; abundance: .; j_gene: TRBJ2-5; d_gene: TRBD2; CDR3aa: CASSLAKGTSAETQYF; CDR3nt: TGCGCCAGCAGCTTGGCCAAGGGTACTAGCGCTGAGACCCAGTACTTC
v_gene: TRBV19; abundance: .; j_gene: TRBJ2-4; d_gene: .; CDR3aa: CASSQFQGGQYF; CDR3nt: TGTGCCAGTAGCCAATTCCAGGGCGGTCAGTACTTC
v_gene: TRBV5-6; abundance: .; j_gene: TRBJ2-7; d_gene: .; CDR3aa: CASSFGRSHYEQYF; CDR3nt: TGTGCCAGCAGCTTCGGCAGGTCTCACTACGAGCAGTACTTC
v_gene: TRBV16; abundance: .; j_gene: TRBJ2-1; d_gene: .; CDR3aa: CASSQYGSSYNEQFF; CDR3nt: TGTGCCAGCAGCCAATATGGGAGCTCCTACAATGAGCAGTTCTTC
v_gene: TRBV4-3; abundance: .; j_gene: TRBJ2-3; d_gene: .; CDR3aa: CASSQDEGELDTQYF; CDR3nt: TGCGCCAGCAGCCAAGATGAGGGGGAGTTGGATACGCAGTATTTT
v_gene: TRBV4-1; abundance: .; j_gene: TRBJ2-2; d_gene: TRBD1; CDR3aa: CASSQRRQGAGTGELFF; CDR3nt: TGCGCCAGCAGCCAACGTCGACAGGGGGCAGGTACCGGGGAGCTGTTTTTT
v_gene: TRBV19; abundance: few; j_gene: TRBJ1-5; d_gene: .; CDR3aa: CASSLEDNQPQHF; CDR3nt: TGTGCCAGTAGCCTGGAGGACAATCAGCCCCAGCATTTT
v_gene: TRBV7-2; abundance: .; j_gene: TRBJ1-2; d_gene: TRBD1; CDR3aa: CASSPRTGPDYGYTF; CDR3nt: TGTGCCAGCAGCCCGCGGACAGGCCCCGACTATGGCTACACCTTC
v_gene: TRBV28; abundance: .; j_gene: TRBJ1-6; d_gene: .; CDR3aa: CASSFGSGEGSYNSPLHF; CDR3nt: TGTGCCAGCAGTTTTGGGTCCGGGGAGGGTTCCTATAATTCACCCCTCCACTTT
v_gene: TRBV7-6; abundance: .; j_gene: TRBJ2-5; d_gene: .; CDR3aa: CASSLQETQYF; CDR3nt: TGTGCCAGCAGCCTACAAGAGACCCAGTACTTC
v_gene: TRBV6-1; abundance: .; j_gene: TRBJ2-1; d_gene: .; CDR3aa: CASSGRVGGEGEQFF; CDR3nt: TGTGCCAGCAGTGGACGGGTAGGGGGGGAAGGTGAGCAGTTCTTC
v_gene: TRBV30; abundance: few; j_gene: TRBJ1-1; d_gene: .; CDR3aa: CAWSVLGATEAFF; CDR3nt: TGTGCCTGGAGTGTACTGGGGGCCACTGAAGCTTTCTTT
v_gene: TRBV19; abundance: .; j_gene: TRBJ1-4; d_gene: TRBD1; CDR3aa: CASRLGGDEKLFF; CDR3nt: TGTGCCAGTAGGTTAGGGGGCGACGAAAAACTGTTTTTT
v_gene: TRBV28; abundance: .; j_gene: TRBJ1-5; d_gene: TRBD1; CDR3aa: CASRDTGGTQPQHF; CDR3nt: TGTGCCAGCAGGGACACAGGGGGCACTCAGCCCCAGCATTTT
v_gene: TRBV28; abundance: .; j_gene: TRBJ2-2; d_gene: .; CDR3aa: CASSLGQGPTGELFF; CDR3nt: TGTGCCAGCAGTTTAGGCCAGGGGCCCACCGGGGAGCTGTTTTTT
v_gene: TRBV30; abundance: many; j_gene: TRBJ1-2; d_gene: TRBD1; CDR3aa: CAWSPGQGVGGYTF; CDR3nt: TGTGCCTGGAGCCCCGGACAGGGGGTCGGCGGCTACACCTTC
v_gene: TRBV5-1; abundance: .; j_gene: TRBJ2-5; d_gene: .; CDR3aa: CASSPVGVSDETQYF; CDR3nt: TGCGCCAGCAGTCCGGTCGGGGTGTCGGATGAGACCCAGTACTTC
v_gene: TRBV5-1; abundance: .; j_gene: TRBJ2-1; d_gene: .; CDR3aa: CASSPWSYYNEQFF; CDR3nt: TGCGCCAGCAGCCCGTGGAGCTACTACAATGAGCAGTTCTTC
v_gene: TRBV2; abundance: .; j_gene: TRBJ1-4; d_gene: .; CDR3aa: CATRSTGPNEKLFF; CDR3nt: TGTGCCACTAGGTCCACAGGGCCTAATGAAAAACTGTTTTTT
v_gene: TRBV18; abundance: .; j_gene: TRBJ2-3; d_gene: TRBD1; CDR3aa: CASSRLDRGLLDTQYF; CDR3nt: TGTGCCAGCTCCCGGTTGGACAGGGGGCTTCTTGACACGCAGTATTTT
v_gene: TRBV7-3; abundance: .; j_gene: TRBJ1-1; d_gene: TRBD1; CDR3aa: CASSLTGTGVLNTEAFF; CDR3nt: TGTGCCAGCAGCTTAACCGGGACAGGGGTGTTGAACACTGAAGCTTTCTTT
v_gene: TRBV5-5; abundance: .; j_gene: TRBJ1-3; d_gene: .; CDR3aa: CASSPSRDSGNTIYF; CDR3nt: TGTGCCAGCAGCCCAAGCAGGGATTCGGGAAACACCATATATTTT
v_gene: TRBV5-1; abundance: .; j_gene: TRBJ2-7; d_gene: .; CDR3aa: CASSLVGADYEQYF; CDR3nt: TGCGCCAGCAGCTTGGTGGGGGCTGACTACGAGCAGTACTTC
v_gene: TRBV2; abundance: .; j_gene: TRBJ2-1; d_gene: .; CDR3aa: CASLEDSYNEQFF; CDR3nt: TGTGCCAGCCTTGAGGACTCCTACAATGAGCAGTTCTTC
v_gene: TRBV7-6; abundance: .; j_gene: TRBJ2-5; d_gene: TRBD1; CDR3aa: CASSLGTGETQYF; CDR3nt: TGTGCCAGCAGCCTAGGGACAGGAGAGACCCAGTACTTC
v_gene: TRBV6-1; abundance: once; j_gene: TRBJ1-3; d_gene: TRBD1; CDR3aa: CASSASTGQGYGNTIYF; CDR3nt: TGTGCCAGCAGTGCAAGTACGGGACAGGGATACGGAAACACCATATATTTT
v_gene: TRBV4-2; abundance: .; j_gene: TRBJ2-1; d_gene: TRBD1; CDR3aa: CASSQDPRTGHNEQFF; CDR3nt: TGTGCCAGCAGCCAAGATCCCAGGACAGGGCACAATGAGCAGTTCTTC
v_gene: TRBV2; abundance: .; j_gene: TRBJ1-1; d_gene: .; CDR3aa: CASGRTEAFF; CDR3nt: TGTGCCAGCGGGAGGACTGAAGCTTTCTTT
v_gene: TRBV5-1; abundance: .; j_gene: TRBJ1-2; d_gene: TRBD1; CDR3aa: CASSYLTGGANYGYTF; CDR3nt: TGCGCCAGCAGCTACCTAACAGGGGGCGCCAACTATGGCTACACCTTC
v_gene: TRBV28; abundance: .; j_gene: TRBJ2-7; d_gene: TRBD1; CDR3aa: CASSLGQGAYEQYF; CDR3nt: TGTGCCAGCAGTTTAGGACAGGGAGCCTACGAGCAGTACTTC
v_gene: TRBV2; abundance: .; j_gene: TRBJ1-6; d_gene: TRBD1; CDR3aa: CASSQTGVGESPLHF; CDR3nt: TGTGCCAGCAGTCAGACAGGGGTCGGGGAATCACCCCTCCACTTT
v_gene: TRBV19; abundance: .; j_gene: TRBJ1-6; d_gene: TRBD1; CDR3aa: CASRMTGKNSPLHF; CDR3nt: TGTGCCAGTAGAATGACAGGGAAAAATTCACCCCTCCACTTT
v_gene: TRBV19; abundance: few; j_gene: TRBJ2-5; d_gene: TRBD1; CDR3aa: CASSIGQGVAQETQYF; CDR3nt: TGTGCCAGTAGTATCGGACAGGGTGTAGCCCAAGAGACCCAGTACTTC